This T cell receptor (beta chain) was identified during a study of T cells in Graves' hyperthyroidism and ophthalmopathy (dated by TCRdb to about 2019). About the full investigation: Peripheral blood was collected at initial diagnosis, before any treatment. Once sampling was done, hyperthyroidism patients were given methimazole at a starting dose of 30 mg daily, whereas ophthalmopathy patients were given high-dose intravenous methylprednisolone. To identify distinguishing TCR V-J signatures, a discovery cohort of some 100 patients was used, comprising 43 with Graves' ophthalmopathy and under 60 with stable Graves' hyperthyroidism. In about 6 Graves' hyperthyroidism patients, the study also compared T-cell repertoires from thyroid tissue with T-cell repertoires from blood. The 85 to 100 discovery patients were divided at random into training and test sets in a 7:3 ratio. Whether ophthalmopathy could be predicted prospectively was tested in an independent validation cohort made up of approximately 19 hyperthyroidism patients plus 17 patients who later progressed to ophthalmopathy. TCR Vbeta CDR3 sequencing of around 130 peripheral blood samples (around 45 ophthalmopathy, about 75 hyperthyroidism and approximately 17 progressor patients) is reported in the paper. Broad study findings and their caveats: During validation, the model predicted progression to ophthalmopathy a median of around 7 months ahead of onset, with 60% to 71% sensitivity and about 75% specificity. Most expanded thyroid clonotypes (frequency above 0.001) were also detected in blood, suggesting blood repertoires may reflect thyroid immune responses. Ophthalmopathy was separated from stable hyperthyroidism by a 13 V-J signature model, with around 88% sensitivity and roughly 81% specificity obtained in cross-validation and 80%/75% obtained in testing. No statistical method was used to set the sample size in advance, and investigators knew the group allocation.

The TCR beta CDR3 regions were amplified from RNA transcripts. The TCR CDR3 was subjected to a first round of RT-PCR using the HTBI primer set and the Qiagen OneStep RT-PCR kit. The libraries were constructed in a second round of multiplex PCR and then size-selected and purified. Paired-end sequencing of the libraries was performed with 100 bp reads on an Illumina HiSeq2000. Processing in the source paper ran as follows. SOAPnuke was used to process the raw data, with reads discarded if the reads contained adapters or uncalled bases, had a mean Phred below 15, or lacked an exact constant-primer or identifier match. High-quality paired reads were merged using COPE v1.2.5, and each unique nucleotide sequence was defined as a clonotype. MiTCR v1.1 was used to align clonotypes to the IMGT TRBV, TRBD and TRBJ reference segments. Analysis was restricted to V-J combinations with a frequency above 0.0001, which covered 99% to 99.2% of repertoires. A TCS score was defined as the ratio between F50 (clonal expansion) and ExV (chaos), using BLOSUM62-based TCRdist between CDR3 peptides within each V-J. Welch's t-statistics and random forest reduced around 520 V-J features to fewer than 15, which were used in a naive Bayes classifier (R e1071). TCRdb trimmed the raw reads at Q25, called clones with MiXCR and kept productive beta chains. Rows with one shared CDR3 protein collapse into an entry with the most common genes and DNA. The V and J calls come from TCRdb's annotation, not from the publication. The sample has approximately 360,000 distinct CDR3 sequences on record, 15% to 18% of them singletons. The top ten clones comprise roughly 25% of the sample.

The germline V gene yields MDHEN for CDR1 and SYDVKM for CDR2. Measured from the cysteine to the phenylalanine, the CDR3 is 11 residues long. Only CDR3 DNA is held: 33 bases, read in frame from base 1. V loses 8 bases, J loses 9 bases, and the germline ends lie 8 bases apart. This clonotype was detected only a few times. This receptor's antigen is unknown. No base-level quality is on record; no much larger clone is a single base apart. The hyperthyroidism patients were between 18 and 65 years old and newly diagnosed, with a disease duration of less than 2 months. Any patient with an uncontrolled infection, another autoimmune disease, pregnancy or lactation was excluded. Clinical symptoms, serum thyroxine and TRAb, thyroid ultrasound, and orbital computed tomography formed the basis for the diagnoses. Blood from progressor patients was collected at the time of first diagnosis with hyperthyroidism, before any ophthalmopathy symptoms had appeared. PBMCs were isolated from roughly 10 ml of fresh peripheral blood by Ficoll-Paque density gradient centrifugation. Progressor patients were first diagnosed with Graves' hyperthyroidism and then developed ophthalmopathy during follow-up. Trizol reagent was used to extract total RNA, and RNA quality was then checked on an Agilent 2100 Bioanalyzer.

The V gene is TRBV28 and the J gene is TRBJ1-6, with TRBD1 tentatively as D gene (5 bases match). Input material: blood. The TCR originated in a woman aged 18-29 years with Graves' hyperthyroidism that later progressed to Graves' ophthalmopathy. The DNA sequence is given as TGTGCCAGCGGGGCGGGTTCACCCCTCCACTTT. Protein translation: CASGAGSPLHF.